The 18 T cell receptor beta chains below were found in one sample sequenced in a study of CD8 T cells in Susac syndrome. RNA amounts of about 0.5 to 1 ug underwent reverse transcription with random hexamers. TCRdb reanalysed the immunoSEQ multiplex PCR reads using MiXCR and keeps one entry per CDR3 protein. The sample yields approximately 130,000 distinct CDR3 sequences, under 95% seen once. The sequenced sample was CD8+ T cells from PBMCs. The origin of the receptors is a human donor with multiple sclerosis.

This chain uses TRBV4-2 with TRBJ1-4; D uncertain. The CDR3 consists of 14 residues. CDR1 is LGHNA, CDR2 YNFKEQ, per germline. Trimming removed 4 bases from V and 3 bases from J, with 9 bases in between. CDR3 protein: CASSPAGANEKLFF. The CDR3 coding sequence is TGTGCCAGCAGCCCAGCGGGAGCTAATGAAAAACTGTTTTTT.

The chain employs TRBV9 and TRBJ1-1, with D tentatively TRBD1 (6 bases). Germline CDR1 and CDR2: SGDLS and YYNGEE. The CDR3 is 16 residues long. V shed 2 bases and J shed 2 bases, with 16 bases lying between them. CDR3 DNA: TGTGCCAGCAGCGTTCGACCGGGACAAAGCAACACTGAAGCTTTCTTT. Its translation: CASSVRPGQSNTEAFF. Variable domain in full (rest from reference TRBV9 and TRBJ1-1): DSGVTQTPKHLITATGQRVTLRCSPRSGDLSVYWYQQSLDQGLQFLIQYYNGEERAKGNILERFSAQQFPDLHSELNLSSLELGDSALYFCASSVRPGQSNTEAFFGQGTRLTVV.

V usage is TRBV4-2 and J usage is TRBJ2-7, with D unresolved. The CDR3 consists of 16 residues. V was trimmed by 0 bases and J by 2 bases, leaving 14 bases between them. Germline CDR1 is LGHNA and CDR2 is YNFKEQ. The CDR3 DNA reads as TGTGCCAGCAGCCAAGATTTGGGATCGGCCCCCTACGAGCAGTACTTC. It is translated as CASSQDLGSAPYEQYF.

In DNA form, the CDR3 reads TGCAGTGCAACCTCTCGGACAGGACGCTATGAGCAGTTCTTC. Its translation: CSATSRTGRYEQFF. The V and J genes are TRBV20-1 and TRBJ2-1; 7 bases match TRBD1. CDR3 size: 14 residues. V dropped 6 bases and J dropped 8; count of bases not matched to a gene: 13. Germline V lookup: CDR1 DFQATT, CDR2 SNEGSKA (reference sequence).

This rearrangement joins TRBV30 to TRBJ1-2; possible D gene TRBD1, 6 bases. Germline V CDR1 and CDR2: GTSNPN, SVGIG (reference sequence). The CDR3 is made up of 15 amino acids. Deletions cut 2 bases from V and 8 bases from J, with 21 bases between. CDR3 residues: CAWSPGTVGAWGYTF. CDR3 sequence (DNA): TGTGCCTGGAGTCCCGGGACTGTGGGGGCTTGGGGCTACACCTTC. The variable domain in full, with the rest retrieved from reference TRBV30 and TRBJ1-2, is SQTIHQWPATLVQPVGSPLSLECTVEGTSNPNLYWYRQAAGRGLQLLFYSVGIGQISSEVPQNLSASRPQDRQFILSSKKLLLSDSGFYLCAWSPGTVGAWGYTFGSGTRLTVV.

The V gene is TRBV27, the J gene TRBJ2-7; 10 bases match TRBD1. Germline V CDR1 and CDR2: MNHEY, SMNVEV (reference sequence). This CDR3 has 12 amino acids. J gave up 5 bases and V 6 bases, and 1 base lay outside the gene matches. CDR3 DNA sequence: TGTGCCAGCAGGGACAGGGGGAACGAGCAGTACTTC. Translation: CASRDRGNEQYF.

V gene TRBV5-6 combines with J gene TRBJ1-3; no clear D. V was trimmed by 0 bases and J by 0 bases, leaving 7 bases between them. The CDR3 spans 15 residues. Germline CDR1 SGHDT, CDR2 YYEEEE. CDR3 coding DNA: TGTGCCAGCAGCTTGGGCGGGTACTCTGGAAACACCATATATTTT. Translation: CASSLGGYSGNTIYF.

J is TRBJ1-1 and V is TRBV5-6; D unresolved. Per the germline V gene, CDR1 is SGHDT and CDR2 is YYEEEE. This CDR3 spans 12 amino acids. V dropped 0 bases and J dropped 7 bases, with 7 bases sitting between them. In nucleotides, the CDR3 is TGTGCCAGCAGCTTGGACGAGGGTGAAGCTTTCTTT. Residues: CASSLDEGEAFF.

CDR3 bases: TGTGCCAGCAGTTTGCACCTGGGAAGGGGGAACACCGGGGAGCTGTTTTTT. Protein sequence: CASSLHLGRGNTGELFF. This chain links TRBV12-3 or TRBV12-4 with TRBJ2-2; possible D gene TRBD1, 5 bases. With 3 bases removed from V and 1 base from J, the gap between germline ends came to 15 bases. The CDR3 totals 17 residues.

The chain employs TRBV7-3 and TRBJ2-5, with a weak D call TRBD2 (5 bases). Germline-derived CDR1 and CDR2 are SGHTA and FQGTGA. V lost 0 bases and J 0 bases, leaving 5 bases between the germline ends. The CDR3 runs 14 residues. The CDR3 sequence: CASSLTGDQETQYF. In DNA form, the CDR3 reads TGTGCCAGCAGCTTAACGGGAGACCAAGAGACCCAGTACTTC.

The CDR3 nucleotides read TGCAGTGTCGGCGGCGGAGGTGGCTACACCTTC. This codes for CSVGGGGGYTF. The chain couples TRBV20-1 to TRBJ1-2; no clear D. Per germline, CDR1 DFQATT and CDR2 SNEGSKA (reference sequence). Trimming stripped 7 bases from V and 7 bases from J, with 13 bases between. This CDR3 has 11 amino acids.

The chain recombines TRBV20-1 with TRBJ1-2; D perhaps matches TRBD1 (5 bases). CDR1 and CDR2 from the germline V gene are DFQATT and SNEGSKA (reference sequence). The length of the CDR3 is 16 residues. The ends were cut back, 0 bases at V and 2 bases at J, with 16 bases in the middle. The CDR3 here is CSARDLGTPGNYGYTF. The CDR3 coding sequence is TGCAGTGCTAGAGATCTGGGGACTCCCGGCAACTATGGCTACACCTTC.

This chain connects TRBV28 to TRBJ1-5; a possible D gene is TRBD1 (6 bases). The CDR3 has 13 amino acids. Germline values: CDR1 MDHEN, CDR2 SYDVKM. The ends were cut back, 5 bases at V and 5 bases at J, with 10 bases in the middle. The CDR3 DNA reads as TGTGCCAGCAGTCAGAACAGGGATCAGCCCCAGCATTTT. Translating gives CASSQNRDQPQHF. The variable domain in full, with the rest retrieved from reference TRBV28 and TRBJ1-5, is DVKVTQSSRYLVKRTGEKVFLECVQDMDHENMFWYRQDPGLGLRLIYFSYDVKMKEKGDIPEGYSVSREKKERFSLILESASTNQTSMYLCASSQNRDQPQHFGDGTRLSIL.

This chain connects TRBV9 to TRBJ1-1, with D perhaps matching TRBD1 (6 bases). Trimming cost V 0 bases and J 3 bases, with 15 bases left between them. The length of the CDR3 is 16 residues. The germline V gene has CDR1 SGDLS and CDR2 YYNGEE. The CDR3 protein is CASSVAGEVGHTEAFF. In nucleotides, the CDR3 is TGTGCCAGCAGCGTAGCAGGGGAAGTAGGACACACTGAAGCTTTCTTT.

Here the CDR3 reads CASSYFGGGAYGYTF. The CDR3 DNA reads as TGTGCCAGCAGTTACTTCGGCGGTGGGGCCTATGGCTACACCTTC. The chain couples TRBV6-5 to TRBJ1-2, with a tentative D call TRBD1 (5 bases). The length of the CDR3 is 15 residues. Trimming took 1 base from V and 4 from J, leaving 13 bases between them. CDR1 and CDR2 from the germline V gene are MNHEY and SVGAGI.

The chain carries TRBV5-6 and TRBJ2-7; no clear D. Germline-derived CDR1 and CDR2 are SGHDT and YYEEEE. The V end lost 0 bases, the J end lost 0 bases, and 7 bases lay between the germline ends. The CDR3 is 14 residues long. CDR3 sequence reads: CASSLEWGSYEQYF. CDR3 sequence (DNA): TGTGCCAGCAGCTTGGAGTGGGGCTCCTACGAGCAGTACTTC. Based on the CDR3 plus reference TRBV5-6 and TRBJ2-7, the full variable domain is DAGVTQSPTHLIKTRGQQVTLRCSPKSGHDTVSWYQQALGQGPQFIFQYYEEEERQRGNFPDRFSGHQFPNYSSELNVNALLLGDSALYLCASSLEWGSYEQYFGPGTRLTVT.

This rearrangement joins TRBV4-1 to TRBJ1-5; no firm D call. Germline assignment: CDR1 MGHRA and CDR2 YSYEKL. This CDR3 spans 12 amino acids. V shed 0 bases and J shed 7 bases, with 4 bases lying between them. CDR3 coding DNA: TGCGCCAGCAGCCAAGAAGGACAGCCCCAGCATTTT. It encodes CASSQEGQPQHF.

The chain recombines TRBV7-9 with TRBJ1-1, with 7 nucleotides matching TRBD1. V was clipped by 3 bases and J by 0 bases; unmatched bases: 13. This CDR3 has 18 residues. Per germline, CDR1 SEHNR and CDR2 FQNEAQ (reference sequence). Written as DNA, the CDR3 is TGTGCCAGCAGCTTCGCCGGGACAGATACTACCATGAACACTGAAGCTTTCTTT. Its protein is CASSFAGTDTTMNTEAFF.